Following are 4 T cell receptor beta chains from one sample sequenced in a study of cytomegalovirus exposure and HLA in healthy donors. PCR amplification relied on 60 Vbeta primers (plus 13 Jbeta primers). Measured with immunoSEQ multiplex PCR; TCRdb has only the in-frame clones, and not every one. The sample has about 160,000 clones, roughly four fifths seen once. Material: PBMCs. These receptors were collected from a woman between 45 and 60 years old in good health and CMV-seronegative.

The J gene is TRBJ1-2, the V gene TRBV28, with TRBD1 matching 9 bases. The germline gives CDR1 MDHEN, CDR2 SYDVKM. This CDR3 contains 16 residues. V lost 5 bases to trimming and J lost 4 bases; unmatched junction nucleotides: 11. DNA of the CDR3: TGTGCCAGCAGTCTCCCTGTCGTGGGACAGGGCTATGGCTACACCTTC. Its protein is CASSLPVVGQGYGYTF.

The V call is TRBV28, the J call TRBJ2-5, with D uncertain. The J call could be wrong; TRBJ2-7 is a better fit for the DNA end. This CDR3 has 10 amino acids. The germline gives CDR1 MDHEN, CDR2 SYDVKM. CDR3 DNA: TGTGCCAGCAGTTTACGCGAGCAGTACTTC. Protein: CASSLREQYF.

The chain carries TRBV9 and TRBJ2-5; possibly TRBD1 for D (6 bases). CDR1 is SGDLS, CDR2 YYNGEE, per germline. This CDR3 is built from 14 residues. Trimming shortened V by 4 bases and J by 2 bases, and 12 bases separated the two germline ends. The CDR3 DNA reads as TGTGCCAGCAGCCCCCGGACAGAGCAAGAGACCCAGTACTTC. As protein: CASSPRTEQETQYF.

In the case of this clone: One end of the junction fails to match germline, which may point to a read error. The chain carries TRBV7-9 and TRBJ1-1; D remains ambiguous. Germline V gene sequence: CDR1 SEHNR, CDR2 FQNEAQ (reference sequence). The CDR3 has 11 residues. Here the CDR3 reads CSSSLVEVPLF. CDR3 nucleotides: TGTTCCAGCAGCTTAGTGGAGGTCCCGCTTTTT.